The rows below give T cell receptor beta chains drawn from one sample of a study of blood T cells in healthy people across ages. From the 5' RACE reads, TCRdb called clonotypes with MiXCR, one entry per CDR3 protein. Of 910,000 or so distinct CDR3 sequences in the sample, roughly 51% were seen once. Sample: blood. The receptors stem from a woman aged 60-70 years in good health. Each CDR3 is given with its conserved first and last residue. Each record gives: V gene, J gene, D gene, clone size, CDR3 protein, CDR3 DNA. The D gene is left open where the match is weak. The listing skips clone size in some rows; elsewhere it reads once, few, many or a size class.

>TRBV5-1|TRBJ2-1|TRBD2|NA
CASSWTGTSGGSEQFF
TGCGCCAGCAGCTGGACCGGGACTAGCGGAGGAAGTGAGCAGTTCTTC
>TRBV6-6|TRBJ2-3|NA|once
CASTSRDTQYF
TGTGCCAGCACATCTAGGGATACGCAGTATTTT
>TRBV7-8|TRBJ1-6|NA|NA
CASSLEQNSPLHF
TGTGCCAGCAGCTTAGAGCAGAATTCACCCCTCCACTTT
>TRBV7-2|TRBJ2-7|NA|few
CASSFSAASGEQYF
TGTGCCAGCAGCTTCTCGGCGGCTTCAGGGGAGCAGTACTTC
>TRBV7-2|TRBJ2-4|NA|few
CASTKGGSGENIQYF
TGTGCCAGCACCAAGGGGGGGAGTGGGGAAAACATTCAGTACTTC
>TRBV20-1|TRBJ2-1|NA|NA
CSASESLRSEQFF
TGCAGTGCCTCGGAGAGCTTGAGGTCTGAGCAGTTCTTC
>TRBV20-1|TRBJ2-3|TRBD2|many
CSAKVAGADTQYF
TGCAGTGCTAAAGTAGCGGGAGCAGATACGCAGTATTTT
>TRBV20-1|TRBJ2-3|NA|few
CSARWPFDDTDTQYF
TGCAGTGCTAGATGGCCCTTTGATGACACAGATACGCAGTATTTT
>TRBV28|TRBJ2-7|TRBD2|NA
CASTCQGGRWTPHYEQYF
TGTGCCAGCACCTGCCAGGGAGGGAGGTGGACTCCCCACTACGAGCAGTACTTC
>TRBV27|TRBJ2-7|TRBD1|NA
CASRPTGVYYEQYF
TGTGCCAGCAGACCGACAGGGGTCTACTACGAGCAGTACTTC
>TRBV12-3/TRBV12-4|TRBJ2-5|NA|NA
CASSFSQGKTQYF
TGTGCCAGCAGTTTTTCTCAGGGAAAGACCCAGTACTTC
>TRBV6-2/TRBV6-3|TRBJ2-2|NA|NA
CASSYEDREWTGELFF
TGTGCCAGCAGTTACGAGGACAGAGAGTGGACCGGGGAGCTGTTTTTT
>TRBV5-5|TRBJ1-5|NA|NA
CASSLGTAVQPQHF
TGTGCCAGCAGCTTGGGGACAGCCGTTCAGCCCCAGCATTTT
>TRBV4-2|TRBJ2-7|NA|NA
CASSQVLTQGEFYEQYF
TGTGCCAGCAGCCAAGTACTAACCCAGGGAGAATTCTACGAGCAGTACTTC
>TRBV28|TRBJ2-7|TRBD2|many
CASSLSGYSYEQYF
TGTGCCAGCAGTCTTAGCGGGTACTCCTACGAGCAGTACTTC
>TRBV7-9|TRBJ2-4|NA|NA
CASSHRDKPGDIQYF
TGTGCCAGCAGCCACCGGGACAAGCCCGGGGACATTCAGTACTTC